This T cell receptor beta chain was captured by sequencing in a study of OX40 agonist ivuxolimab in advanced cancers. Study summary: At 82.7% male, the cohort had a mean age of around 56 years, ranging from roughly 20 to 79.

Germline V lookup: CDR1 MDHEN, CDR2 SYDVKM. The CDR3 consists of 12 residues. V dropped 4 bases and J dropped 1 base, with 5 bases sitting between them. The method was immunoSEQ multiplex PCR; TCRdb's version includes in-frame clones alone and lacks a portion of them. The table lists 70,000 or so clones, almost 90% of them singletons. This sequence originates from an adult with an advanced solid tumor such as melanoma, head and neck, liver or kidney cancer. This chain connects TRBV28 to TRBJ2-7, with D unresolved. This material consisted of CD4+ or CD8+ T cells sorted from blood, taken in a trial of the OX40 agonist ivuxolimab. The chain's CDR3 is CASSSGSYEQYF. In nucleotides, the CDR3 is TGTGCCAGCAGTTCCGGGTCCTACGAGCAGTACTTC. Complete variable domain (other parts from reference TRBV28 and TRBJ2-7): DVKVTQSSRYLVKRTGEKVFLECVQDMDHENMFWYRQDPGLGLRLIYFSYDVKMKEKGDIPEGYSVSREKKERFSLILESASTNQTSMYLCASSSGSYEQYFGPGTRLTVT.